A single sample gave rise to the 15 T cell receptor beta chains below, sequenced in a study of T cells after yellow fever vaccination. Each CDR3 protein gets one entry after TCRdb re-called the 5' RACE reads with MiXCR. The sample includes about 330,000 distinct CDR3 sequences, roughly 3.9% of them seen just once. The sample in question was PBMCs, obtained 5 days after the yellow fever booster vaccination. The receptors shown here come from a man aged 18 to 30 who received the YFV17D yellow fever vaccine.

V and J are TRBV29-1 and TRBJ2-3, with 7 nucleotides matching TRBD1. J gave up 5 bases and V 6 bases, and 8 bases lay outside the gene matches. The CDR3 spans 13 residues. Germline CDR1 SQVTM, CDR2 ANQGSEA. CDR3 sequence: CSVHRGSGDTQYF. The CDR3 nucleotides are TGCAGCGTGCACAGGGGTTCGGGAGATACGCAGTATTTT.

The chain employs TRBV6-5 and TRBJ2-3; the D is unclear. CDR1 MNHEY and CDR2 SVGAGI come from the germline V gene. This CDR3 spans 14 amino acids. Trimming stripped 2 bases from V and 6 bases from J, with 12 bases between. CDR3 in amino acids: CASSYRGVGDTQYF. The CDR3 DNA is TGTGCCAGCAGTTACAGAGGAGTCGGGGATACGCAGTATTTT.

In its sample, this clonotype was seen a few times. The chain recombines TRBV20-1 with TRBJ1-5; D possibly corresponds to TRBD1 (5 bases). CDR3 length: 16 amino acids. Trimming cost V 1 base and J 6 bases, with 19 bases left between them. Germline V gives CDR1 DFQATT, CDR2 SNEGSKA (reference sequence). In nucleotides, the CDR3 is TGCAGTGCTAGAGGCGGCAGTGGGGGTAGGGGTCAGCCCCAGCATTTT. It is translated as CSARGGSGGRGQPQHF.

This clonotype showed up just a few times. J is TRBJ1-1 and V is TRBV20-1; possibly TRBD1 for D (5 bases). V shed 6 bases and J shed 1 base, with 9 bases lying between them. The CDR3 has 12 residues. Germline CDR1 and CDR2: DFQATT and SNEGSKA (reference sequence). In nucleotides, the CDR3 is TGCAGTGCGCTAGGACAGAACACTGAAGCTTTCTTT. Protein product: CSALGQNTEAFF.

This clonotype was recorded many times. This chain uses TRBV7-2 with TRBJ1-2; D is unresolved. Trimming took 6 bases from V and 6 from J, leaving 20 bases between them. Germline V lookup: CDR1 SGHTA, CDR2 FQGNSA. The CDR3 is 15 amino acids. The CDR3 reads CASRLTPLSGDGYTF. CDR3 bases: TGTGCCAGCAGGTTAACCCCCCTTTCCGGGGATGGCTACACCTTC. Drawing the rest from reference TRBV7-2 and TRBJ1-2, the complete variable domain is GAGVSQSPSNKVTEKGKDVELRCDPISGHTALYWYRQSLGQGLEFLIYFQGNSAPDKSGLPSDRFSAERTGGSVSTLTIQRTQQEDSAVYLCASRLTPLSGDGYTFGSGTRLTVV.

This clonotype was seen ten or more times. V is TRBV7-2 and J is TRBJ2-5; D gene ambiguous. CDR1 is SGHTA and CDR2 is FQGNSA in the germline V gene. V shed 2 bases and J shed 5 bases, with 6 bases lying between them. The CDR3 has 12 amino acids. CDR3 in DNA: TGTGCCAGCAGCTTATTCGTGGAGACCCAGTACTTC. It yields the protein CASSLFVETQYF. The full variable domain, with the rest looked up from reference TRBV7-2 and TRBJ2-5, is GAGVSQSPSNKVTEKGKDVELRCDPISGHTALYWYRQSLGQGLEFLIYFQGNSAPDKSGLPSDRFSAERTGGSVSTLTIQRTQQEDSAVYLCASSLFVETQYFGPGTRLLVL.

The chain combines TRBV5-1 with TRBJ2-3; D may be TRBD1 (6 bases). V was clipped by 1 base and J by 3 bases, with 15 bases between them. The germline CDR1 and CDR2 sequences are SGHRS and YFSETQ. CDR3 length: 16 residues. CDR3 DNA: TGCGCCAGCAGCTTGTCGGCTTGGGGGCGTACAGATACGCAGTATTTT. It yields the protein CASSLSAWGRTDTQYF.

This clonotype turned up a few times. The genes are TRBV6-5 and TRBJ2-3; possible D gene TRBD2, 5 bases. The germline V and J ends were trimmed by 0 bases and 0 bases, with 10 bases remaining between them. Germline V gene data show CDR1 as MNHEY and CDR2 as SVGAGI. CDR3 size: 16 residues. In nucleotides, the CDR3 is TGTGCCAGCAGTTACTCGATCGGGGAGAGCACAGATACGCAGTATTTT. Protein sequence: CASSYSIGESTDTQYF.

This clonotype was picked up a small number of times. The chain carries TRBV30 and TRBJ2-3; TRBD1 might be the D (5 bases). The CDR3 is 13 amino acids. V dropped 2 bases and J dropped 5 bases, with 11 bases sitting between them. CDR1 and CDR2 (germline): GTSNPN, SVGIG (reference sequence). In nucleotides, the CDR3 is TGTGCCTGGAGTTTGGGGCCCGGAGATACGCAGTATTTT. It specifies CAWSLGPGDTQYF.

This clonotype was observed a few times. Here the CDR3 DNA reads TGCGCCAGCACCCGGGACCGGGGGGGAAAACTGTTTTTT. Translating gives CASTRDRGGKLFF. The rearrangement links TRBV4-3 to TRBJ1-4; possible D gene TRBD1, 5 bases. Between the trimmed V and J ends, which lost 7 bases and 10 bases, there was a span of 16 bases. Germline CDR1 LGHNA, CDR2 YSLEER. The CDR3 has 13 amino acids.

This clonotype has a handful of counts. The chain combines TRBV2 with TRBJ2-5, with a tentative D call TRBD2 (6 bases). CDR1 and CDR2 (germline): SNHLY, FYNNEI. Trimming left V 2 bases short and J 4 bases short, with 11 bases between. The CDR3 length is 14 residues. CDR3 sequence: CASSELAKGETQYF. The DNA of the CDR3 is TGTGCCAGCAGTGAACTAGCGAAGGGAGAGACCCAGTACTTC.

In its sample, this clonotype was seen a few times. The rearrangement joins TRBV12-3 or TRBV12-4 to TRBJ2-7; D remains ambiguous. V gave up 5 bases and J gave up 2 bases, with 16 bases separating them. The CDR3 has 15 residues. The CDR3 region has the DNA TGTGCCAGCAGTGCTTCGGTGGGGTTAGCCTACGAGCAGTACTTC. Translated, it gives CASSASVGLAYEQYF.

The chain employs TRBV5-1 and TRBJ1-3; the match to TRBD1 covers 9 bases. This CDR3 spans 16 amino acids. V shed 2 bases and J 7 bases; nucleotides not matched to a gene: 10. Germline-derived CDR1 and CDR2 are SGHRS and YFSETQ. CDR3 sequence reads: CASSFAPGQGANTIYF. The DNA for the CDR3 is TGCGCCAGCAGCTTCGCCCCGGGACAGGGCGCGAACACCATATATTTT.

This clonotype was recorded a few times. In DNA, the CDR3 is TGCGCCAGCAGCCGGAAAAAGATGGGGGCCCGGGGCTACGAGCAGTACGTC. It is translated as CASSRKKMGARGYEQYV. The J gene is TRBJ2-7, the V gene TRBV4-3; D is possibly TRBD1 (6 bases). CDR3 size: 17 residues. Germline V gene sequence: CDR1 LGHNA, CDR2 YSLEER. V lost 4 bases and J 3 bases, leaving 22 bases between the germline ends.

The chain recombines TRBV12-3 or TRBV12-4 with TRBJ2-1; 10 bases line up with TRBD1. The V and J ends lost 5 bases and 2 bases, in that order; junction bases with no gene match: 6. The CDR3 is 16 amino acids. The chain's CDR3 is CASSPKDRGAYNEQFF. As DNA, the CDR3 is TGTGCCAGCAGTCCTAAGGACAGGGGGGCCTACAATGAGCAGTTCTTC.